This T cell receptor beta chain was identified in a study of cytomegalovirus exposure and HLA in healthy donors. In the study overall: The same platform was used for the 120 validation repertoires and the 600 to 850 first-cohort repertoires, a later analysis reported.

Points from the study as a whole: Cytomegalovirus association was listed for 164 TCR beta chains. First-cohort TCR clusters tended to co-occur in the roughly 120 validation repertoires, a later analysis found.

TCRdb's table, derived via immunoSEQ multiplex PCR, lists solely in-frame clones and lacks some. The table shows under 100,000 clones, with 95% occurring only once. This clone was picked up one time. What it binds is unknown. Donors were drawn from the approximately 110-subject validation cohort, separate from the approximately 620-subject first cohort. From germline, CDR1 is GTSNPN and CDR2 SVGIG (reference sequence). The CDR3 is 13 amino acids. With 5 bases removed from V and 1 base from J, the gap between germline ends came to 11 bases. This chain uses TRBV30 with TRBJ1-1; TRBD1 is a possible D gene (6 bases). This TCR came from a woman aged 18-35 years in good health and CMV-seronegative. The sequenced material came from PBMCs. The CDR3 nucleotides read TGTGCCTGGGTAGGACAGCCGAACACTGAAGCTTTCTTT. Its translation: CAWVGQPNTEAFF.